These T cell receptor beta chains were read from a single sample in a study of human T cells and chemical hapten exposure. Via MiXCR, TCRdb re-called the RACE reads, giving one row per CDR3 protein. The data contain about 380,000 distinct CDR3 sequences, 4.8% of them singletons. The material was whole blood, obtained in connection with sensitization to the hapten diphenylcyclopropenone (DPC). The source is a woman aged 50 to 60 with alopecia areata. Some clones in this sample may be carry-over from other donors' samples. Both conserved end residues are trimmed from each CDR3. A D gene is named only where the DNA matches it firmly.

v_gene	d_gene	j_gene	CDR3aa
TRBV24-1	-	TRBJ2-3	ATSDFGDTQY
TRBV5-4	TRBD1	TRBJ2-5	ATHPRTGKERETQY
TRBV2	-	TRBJ1-2	AIGQGKANYGYT
TRBV5-1	-	TRBJ2-1	ASSAGTELHNEQF
TRBV20-1	TRBD1	TRBJ1-1	SGGDRGRRTEAF
TRBV6-5	-	TRBJ2-5	ASSYERETQETQY
TRBV18	-	TRBJ2-7	ASSPTLKDNEQY
TRBV7-9	-	TRBJ2-5	ASSLVGASGQETQY
TRBV6-6	TRBD1	TRBJ1-5	ASIQGAGQPQH
TRBV28	-	TRBJ1-5	ASSLLGAASNQPQH
TRBV6-2/TRBV6-3	TRBD1	TRBJ1-4	ASSLRGTGDEKLF
TRBV7-8	-	TRBJ2-1	ASTIQREQF
TRBV7-9	-	TRBJ2-5	ASNPGATKETQY
TRBV5-1	-	TRBJ1-2	ASSLGLSGQNYGYT
TRBV27	TRBD2	TRBJ2-7	ASSSVAGGQKEQY
TRBV7-2	-	TRBJ2-7	ASSSAVMAYEQY
TRBV7-9	-	TRBJ2-3	ASSLRLGDTDTQY
TRBV30	TRBD1	TRBJ2-7	AWSMDRVLYEQY
TRBV14	TRBD2	TRBJ2-2	ASSQFGGSTGELF
TRBV7-9	TRBD1	TRBJ2-3	ASSFLGTGGSDTQY
TRBV20-1	TRBD1	TRBJ1-1	SARPPDRSNTEAF
TRBV28	TRBD2	TRBJ2-5	AGTSGTGETQY
TRBV20-1	TRBD1	TRBJ2-7	SAPPRDRYHEQY
TRBV5-1	-	TRBJ2-1	ASGGGLSSYNEQF
TRBV6-2/TRBV6-3	-	TRBJ2-1	ASSFGTSYNEQF
TRBV19	-	TRBJ2-7	ASSIGGRTTYEQY
TRBV6-1	-	TRBJ2-6	ASSENWGSGANVLT
TRBV20-1	-	TRBJ2-7	SASTGSLNEQY
TRBV15	TRBD1	TRBJ1-3	ATSRGDRGLGNTIY
TRBV4-1	TRBD1	TRBJ1-2	ASSQYRGSNYGYT
TRBV24-1	-	TRBJ2-2	ATSARISGELF
TRBV2	-	TRBJ1-1	ASSPLGGGNTEAF
TRBV3-1	-	TRBJ1-2	ASSQGSGAANYGYT
TRBV11-2	-	TRBJ2-3	ASSLDPRSTDTQY
TRBV10-3	-	TRBJ2-7	AISEKYEQY
TRBV27	-	TRBJ1-5	ASSVTGNQPQH
TRBV19	-	TRBJ2-2	ASSASRGMNTGELF
TRBV5-1	-	TRBJ2-2	APNDYCPGELF
TRBV12-3/TRBV12-4	TRBD2	TRBJ2-7	ASSLAFSGEGSDEQY
TRBV20-1	TRBD2	TRBJ2-1	SARLAGRSYNEQF
TRBV11-2	-	TRBJ1-6	ASSLLQSKNSPLH
TRBV3-1	-	TRBJ2-1	ASSQSRYNEQF
TRBV28	-	TRBJ1-1	ASSLLGAPEAF
TRBV6-1	-	TRBJ1-2	ASSEDSLGSYGYT
TRBV12-3/TRBV12-4	TRBD1	TRBJ1-1	ASSLGTGGLNTEAF
TRBV20-1	-	TRBJ2-1	STRGASIEYNEQF
TRBV15	-	TRBJ1-1	ATSTRGDVAEAF
TRBV7-8	-	TRBJ2-3	ASSPYTETSTDTQY
TRBV7-9	TRBD2	TRBJ2-3	ASSSNSGANTDTQY
TRBV24-1	TRBD2	TRBJ2-2	ATSQLAGVGGMTGELF
TRBV29-1	-	TRBJ1-2	SVIGTGDYGYT
TRBV13	TRBD1	TRBJ2-3	ASGTATDTQY
TRBV18	TRBD1	TRBJ1-3	ASSPYGQGDSGNTIY
TRBV4-1	-	TRBJ1-5	ASSQALNSNQPQH
TRBV14	-	TRBJ2-1	ASSQVPPEV
TRBV2	-	TRBJ2-3	ASSERDTQY